This TCR beta chain came from a study of control samples from healthy donors and cancer patients (dated by TCRdb to the early 2020s). Between the V and J ends, shortened by 5 bases and 3 bases respectively, the junction contains 10 bases. The germline V gene yields SQVTM for CDR1 and ANQGSEA for CDR2. The CDR3 starts with the cysteine, ends with the phenylalanine, and has 12 residues. This entry keeps only the CDR3 DNA: 36 bases, framed from base 1. This clone was observed a single time. Its antigen is currently not known. No much larger clone is present one base from it, and per-base qualities are unavailable. Libraries were built with the immunoSEQ multiplex PCR assay. TCRdb provides this immuneACCESS table in a form limited to in-frame rearrangements. Some clones are lacking; in checked studies, under half of them reflect an unresolved V gene, and why the rest are absent is not known. The sample table records just under 150,000 clones; about nine tenths of these occur just once. The ten largest clones take up 3.2% of the sample.

The source material was blood. The sequence was collected from a man aged 25-40 years in good health. This chain joins TRBV29-1 to TRBJ1-1; the D gene is not confidently resolved. The sequenced DNA is TGCAGCGTTTCATTTCCGGACACTGAAGCTTTCTTT. This gives the protein CSVSFPDTEAFF.